This TCR beta chain originates from a study of preoperative IRX-2 immunotherapy in early breast cancer. The CDR3 extends over 16 amino acids. CDR1 MDHEN and CDR2 SYDVKM come from the germline V gene. V was cut by 6 bases and J by 1 base, with 16 bases left in between. The repertoire was sequenced with immunoSEQ multiplex PCR; TCRdb's copy has only in-frame clones and lacks some. The table lists 35,000 to 50,000 clones, over 85% of them singletons. As for treatment: preoperative locoregional IRX-2 cytokine immunotherapy. Samples came from a phase Ib trial of preoperative locoregional IRX-2 cytokine immunotherapy.

The V gene is TRBV28, the J gene TRBJ1-5; D is possibly TRBD1 (5 bases). Sequenced material: tumor tissue, taken after IRX-2 immunotherapy. The TCR sequence derives from a human donor with breast cancer. The CDR3 nucleotides are TGTGCCAGCAGCCCAAGGCAGGGTAGAAGCAATCAGCCCCAGCATTTT. Protein product: CASSPRQGRSNQPQHF.